Sequencing of this TCR beta chain was carried out in a study of T cells in Graves' hyperthyroidism and ophthalmopathy. Study findings and constraints: Ophthalmopathy prediction by the model preceded onset by a median approximately 6.9 months.

As concerns this clonotype: The antigen remains unidentified.

RNA transcripts served as the template for amplifying TCR beta CDR3 regions. First-round RT-PCR with HTBI primers amplified the TCR CDR3 region. TCRdb reprocessed the multiplex PCR reads via MiXCR and lists one record per CDR3 protein. The repertoire holds about 690,000 distinct CDR3 sequences, 17% seen once, with about 14% in the top ten. The CDR3 spans 14 residues. CDR1 is LNHNV, CDR2 YYDKDF, per germline (reference sequence). V was trimmed by 1 base and J by 5 bases, leaving 12 bases between them. The authors obtained PBMCs from more than 8 ml of fresh peripheral blood. The material sequenced was blood. The genes are TRBV15 and TRBJ2-7, with D possibly called TRBD1 or TRBD2 (5 bases each). This TCR was sampled from a man aged 45-60 years with Graves' hyperthyroidism. CDR3 DNA: TGTGCCACCAGCAGAGTAGAGGGGTGGGACGAGCAGTACTTC. This encodes CATSRVEGWDEQYF. Using reference TRBV15 and TRBJ2-7 for the parts outside the CDR3, the full variable domain is DAMVIQNPRYQVTQFGKPVTLSCSQTLNHNVMYWYQQKSSQAPKLLFHYYDKDFNNEADTPDNFQSRRPNTSFCFLDIRSPGLGDTAMYLCATSRVEGWDEQYFGPGTRLTVT.